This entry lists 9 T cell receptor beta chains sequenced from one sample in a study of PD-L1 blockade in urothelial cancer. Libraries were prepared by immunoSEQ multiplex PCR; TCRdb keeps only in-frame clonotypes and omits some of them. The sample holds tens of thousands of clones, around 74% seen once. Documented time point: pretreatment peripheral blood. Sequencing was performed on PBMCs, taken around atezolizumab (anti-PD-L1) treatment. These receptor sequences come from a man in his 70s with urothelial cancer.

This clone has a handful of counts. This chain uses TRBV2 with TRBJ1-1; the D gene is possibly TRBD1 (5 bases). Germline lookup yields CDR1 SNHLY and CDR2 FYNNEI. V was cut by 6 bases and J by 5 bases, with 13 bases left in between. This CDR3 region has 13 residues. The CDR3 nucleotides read TGTGCCAGCAGATCGGAGGGGAGAACTGAAGCTTTCTTT. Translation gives CASRSEGRTEAFF. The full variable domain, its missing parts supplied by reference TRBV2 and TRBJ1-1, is EPEVTQTPSHQVTQMGQEVILRCVPISNHLYFYWYRQILGQKVEFLVSFYNNEISEKSEIFDDQFSVERPDGSNFTLKIRSTKLEDSAMYFCASRSEGRTEAFFGQGTRLTVV.

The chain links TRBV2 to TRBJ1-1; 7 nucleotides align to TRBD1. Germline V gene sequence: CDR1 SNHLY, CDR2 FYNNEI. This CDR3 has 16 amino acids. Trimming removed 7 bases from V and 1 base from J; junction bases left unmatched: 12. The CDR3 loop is CASMLEGALGNTEAFF. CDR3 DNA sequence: TGTGCCAGCATGTTGGAGGGGGCTTTGGGGAACACTGAAGCTTTCTTT.

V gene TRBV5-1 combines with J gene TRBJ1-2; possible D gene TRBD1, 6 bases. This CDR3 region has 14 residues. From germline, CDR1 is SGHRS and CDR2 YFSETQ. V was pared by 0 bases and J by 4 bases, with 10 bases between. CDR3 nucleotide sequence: TGCGCCAGCAGCTTGGCCGGACAGCTCTATGGCTACACCTTC. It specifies CASSLAGQLYGYTF.

The CDR3 sequence: CASSPDRAFYGYTF. CDR3 bases: TGTGCCAGCAGCCCGGACAGGGCCTTCTATGGCTACACCTTC. The rearrangement joins TRBV5-5 to TRBJ1-2; 8 nucleotides match TRBD1. This CDR3 comprises 14 residues. V lost 4 bases, J lost 4 bases, and 6 bases stayed unmatched. Germline V gene sequence: CDR1 SGHKS, CDR2 YYEKEE (reference sequence).

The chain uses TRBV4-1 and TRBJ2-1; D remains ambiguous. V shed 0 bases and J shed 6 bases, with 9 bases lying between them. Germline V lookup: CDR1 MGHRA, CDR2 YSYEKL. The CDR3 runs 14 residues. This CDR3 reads CASSQELAPNEQFF. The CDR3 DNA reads TGCGCCAGCAGCCAAGAGCTGGCCCCCAATGAGCAGTTCTTC.

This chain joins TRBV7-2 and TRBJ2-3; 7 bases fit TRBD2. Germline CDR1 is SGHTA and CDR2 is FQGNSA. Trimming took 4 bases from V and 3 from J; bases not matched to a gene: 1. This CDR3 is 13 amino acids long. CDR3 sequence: CASSWGGTDTQYF. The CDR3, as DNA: TGTGCCAGCAGCTGGGGGGGAACAGATACGCAGTATTTT.

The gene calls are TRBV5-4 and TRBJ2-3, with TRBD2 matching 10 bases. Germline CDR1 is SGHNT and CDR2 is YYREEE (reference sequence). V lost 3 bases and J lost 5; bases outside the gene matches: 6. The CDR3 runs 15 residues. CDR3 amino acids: CASSSGTSVRDTQYF. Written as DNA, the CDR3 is TGTGCCAGCAGCTCCGGGACTAGCGTTAGAGATACGCAGTATTTT.

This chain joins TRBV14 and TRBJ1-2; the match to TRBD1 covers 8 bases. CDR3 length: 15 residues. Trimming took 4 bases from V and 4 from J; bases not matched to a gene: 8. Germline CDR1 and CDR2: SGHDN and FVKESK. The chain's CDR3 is CASSPRTGTSYGYTF. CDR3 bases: TGTGCCAGCAGCCCGCGGACAGGGACGTCCTATGGCTACACCTTC.

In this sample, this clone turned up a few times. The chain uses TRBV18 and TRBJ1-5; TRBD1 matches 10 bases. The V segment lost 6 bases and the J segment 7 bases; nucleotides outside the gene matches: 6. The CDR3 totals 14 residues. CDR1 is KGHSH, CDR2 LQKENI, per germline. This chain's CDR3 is CASSRDRGIQPQHF. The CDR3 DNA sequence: TGTGCCAGCTCTCGGGACAGGGGAATACAGCCCCAGCATTTT.